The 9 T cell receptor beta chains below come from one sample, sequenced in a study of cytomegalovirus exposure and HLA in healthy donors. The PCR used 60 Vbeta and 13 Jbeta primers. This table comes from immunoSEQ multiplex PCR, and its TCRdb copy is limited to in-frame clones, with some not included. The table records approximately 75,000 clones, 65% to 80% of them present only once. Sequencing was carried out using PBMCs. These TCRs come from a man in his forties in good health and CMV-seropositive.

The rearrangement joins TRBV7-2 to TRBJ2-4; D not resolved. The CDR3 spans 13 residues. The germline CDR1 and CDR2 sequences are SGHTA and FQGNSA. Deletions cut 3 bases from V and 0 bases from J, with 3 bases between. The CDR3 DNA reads TGTGCCAGCAGCTTTCAAGCCAAAAACATTCAGTACTTC. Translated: CASSFQAKNIQYF. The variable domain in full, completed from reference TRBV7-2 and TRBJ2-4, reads GAGVSQSPSNKVTEKGKDVELRCDPISGHTALYWYRQSLGQGLEFLIYFQGNSAPDKSGLPSDRFSAERTGGSVSTLTIQRTQQEDSAVYLCASSFQAKNIQYFGAGTRLSVL.

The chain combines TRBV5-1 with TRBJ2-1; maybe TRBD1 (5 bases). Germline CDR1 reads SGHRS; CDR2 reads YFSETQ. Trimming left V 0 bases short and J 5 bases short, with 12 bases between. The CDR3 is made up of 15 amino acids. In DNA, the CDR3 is TGCGCCAGCAGCTTGGGGTCGACAGCAAACAATGAGCAGTTCTTC. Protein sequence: CASSLGSTANNEQFF.

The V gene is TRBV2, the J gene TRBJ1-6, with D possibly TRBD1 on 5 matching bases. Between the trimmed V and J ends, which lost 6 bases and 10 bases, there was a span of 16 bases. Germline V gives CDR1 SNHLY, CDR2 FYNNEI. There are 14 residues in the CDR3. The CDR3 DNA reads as TGTGCCAGCAGGCCCGATGGGGGAGGATCACCCCTCCACTTT. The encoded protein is CASRPDGGGSPLHF.

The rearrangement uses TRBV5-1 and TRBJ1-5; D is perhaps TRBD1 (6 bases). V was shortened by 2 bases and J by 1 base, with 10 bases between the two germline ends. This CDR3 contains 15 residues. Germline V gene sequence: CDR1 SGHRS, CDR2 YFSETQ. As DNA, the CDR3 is TGCGCCAGCAGCTTATCAGGGGACAGCAATCAGCCCCAGCATTTT. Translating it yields CASSLSGDSNQPQHF.

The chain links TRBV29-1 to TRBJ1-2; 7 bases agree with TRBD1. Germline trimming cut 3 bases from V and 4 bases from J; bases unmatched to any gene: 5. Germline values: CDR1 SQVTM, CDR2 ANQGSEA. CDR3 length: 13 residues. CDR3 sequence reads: CSVDWRTGYGYTF. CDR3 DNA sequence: TGCAGCGTTGATTGGCGGACAGGCTATGGCTACACCTTC.

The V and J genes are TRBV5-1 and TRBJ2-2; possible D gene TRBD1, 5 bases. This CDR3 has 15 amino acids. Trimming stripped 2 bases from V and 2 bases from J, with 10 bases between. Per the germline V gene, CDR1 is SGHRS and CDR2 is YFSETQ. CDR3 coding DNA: TGCGCCAGCAGCTTAGGAGACAGAAACACCGGGGAGCTGTTTTTT. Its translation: CASSLGDRNTGELFF. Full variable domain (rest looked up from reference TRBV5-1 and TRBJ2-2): KAGVTQTPRYLIKTRGQQVTLSCSPISGHRSVSWYQQTPGQGLQFLFEYFSETQRNKGNFPGRFSGRQFSNSRSEMNVSTLELGDSALYLCASSLGDRNTGELFFGEGSRLTVL.

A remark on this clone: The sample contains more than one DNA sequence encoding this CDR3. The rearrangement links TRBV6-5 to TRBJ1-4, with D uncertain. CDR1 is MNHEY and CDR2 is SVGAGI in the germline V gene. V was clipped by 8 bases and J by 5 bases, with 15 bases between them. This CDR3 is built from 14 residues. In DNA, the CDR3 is TGTGCCAGCTCCGGAAGACCAGCGAATGAAAAACTGTTTTTT. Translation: CASSGRPANEKLFF.

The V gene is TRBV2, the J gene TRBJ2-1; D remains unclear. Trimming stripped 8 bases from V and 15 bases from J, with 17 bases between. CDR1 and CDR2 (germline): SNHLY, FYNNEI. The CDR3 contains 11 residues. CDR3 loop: CASGGPTRGFF. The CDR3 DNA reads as TGTGCCAGCGGTGGACCCACCCGAGGGTTCTTC.

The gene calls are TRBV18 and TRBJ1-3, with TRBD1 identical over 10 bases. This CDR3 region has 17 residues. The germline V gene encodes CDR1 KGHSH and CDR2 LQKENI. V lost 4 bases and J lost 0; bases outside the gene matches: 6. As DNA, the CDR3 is TGTGCCAGCTCACAATGGACAGGGGGTCCCTCTGGAAACACCATATATTTT. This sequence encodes CASSQWTGGPSGNTIYF.